This T cell receptor (beta chain) was recorded in a study of identical twins. Study-wide results and limits: Researchers reported weaker excess twin sharing in beta out-of-frame sequences. It was possible that invariant MAIT and iNKT cells partly confounded the zero-insertion analyses.

As for this clonotype: The antigen remains unidentified.

TCRdb itself ran the 5' RACE reads through MiXCR, one entry per CDR3 protein. The table lists hundreds of thousands of distinct CDR3 sequences, around 12% of them singletons, with 6% to 9% in the top ten. The CDR3 covers 14 residues. The germline V and J ends were trimmed by 3 bases and 6 bases, with 15 bases remaining between them. CDR1 LNHNV and CDR2 YYDKDF come from the germline V gene (reference sequence). This sample was shared with a second study, whose subject was yellow fever vaccine responses in identical twins. That publication notes: Twins reportedly had a vaccine T cell response that seemed partly convergent, partly personalized.

The source is a woman between 18 and 30 years old in good health. The specimen was CD8+ T cells sorted from blood. The chain combines TRBV15 with TRBJ2-7; the D is unclear. CDR3 coding DNA: TGTGCCACCAGCAGTCTAAGGCAAGGCGGCGAGCAGTACGTC. Its protein product is CATSSLRQGGEQYV.